The TCR beta chain under discussion was sequenced for a study of blood T cell repertoires in COVID-19 (dated by TCRdb to the early 2020s). Background for the entire study: Collaborator samples came from the United States, Italy and Spain and covered acute and convalescent phases of COVID-19. The prospective study material was composed of cDNA or gDNA derived from T cells, B-cell-depleted T cells, or PBMCs. Subjects who had been exposed to COVID-19, were actively infected with it, or had recovered from it provided the deeply sampled blood TCRbeta repertoires that made up the dataset. The repertoires were made available in a free public database intended to serve as a resource for research on the immune response to SARS-CoV-2. Samples came from the ongoing ImmuneRACE study (first 160 participants) plus 1,254 subjects from 6 global collaborators. Nearly every sample came with metadata listing a de-identified subject ID, COVID-19 status, age in years and sex. Where HLA class I and class II types were available, the types were taken from metadata supplied by the sample provider, not from assay-based typing.

Summary of the overall study and its limitations: Clinical and demographic metadata were provided uncurated, with the amount varying by source and participant.

The immunoSEQ Assay, a bias-controlled multiplex PCR, was used to amplify TCRbeta CDR3 regions from genomic DNA. The authors' pipeline ran thus. Within the assay, amplification of reference gene primers was used to estimate how many nucleated cells each sample contained. To quantify the absolute abundance of each unique TCRbeta CDR3 rearrangement, sequence reads were collapsed and filtered. For each sample, productive Simpson clonality was calculated as the square root of Simpson's diversity index across productive rearrangements. The table was pulled from immuneACCESS by TCRdb, which kept in-frame rearrangements only. Such tables lose some clones; where checked, under half of the loss comes from unresolved V genes, and the rest has no known cause. V, J and clone size were drawn from that table, and D and trimming were deduced from the DNA. This sample comprises 170,000 or so clones, about 87% of them detected only once. The ten largest clones represent about 2.6% of the sample.

Remarks on this clone: It lacks a known antigen. Per-base qualities were not stored, and no clone one base away is much larger.

Trimming removed 2 bases from V and 0 bases from J; the gene matches leave 11 bases unexplained. The germline V gene sets CDR1 to LGHNA and CDR2 to YNFKEQ. Inclusive of the bounding cysteine and phenylalanine, the CDR3 is 18 residues long. Only CDR3 DNA remains: 54 bases, in frame from the first base. The collaborating institutions used their own protocols to collect whole blood in K2EDTA tubes. For TCRbeta analysis, collaborator samples were shipped as frozen whole blood, as isolated PBMCs, or as DNA extracted from either sample type. The sequence links TRBV4-2 to TRBJ2-3; 7 central bases correspond to TRBD1. This TCR was recovered from a man between 40 and 49 years old with active or convalescent COVID-19. The sample taken for sequencing was peripheral blood. The CDR3: CASSQIYPQGSSTDTQYF. The DNA sequence is given as TGTGCCAGCAGCCAAATATACCCACAGGGGTCTAGCACAGATACGCAGTATTTT.